Detailed here is one TCR beta chain. No antigen is known for it. This table comes from immunoSEQ multiplex PCR, and its TCRdb copy is limited to in-frame clones, with some not included. The sample carries about 4,000 clones, 83% recorded once. The V end lost 6 bases, the J end lost 1 base, and 5 bases lay between the germline ends. The CDR3 totals 12 residues. Per germline, CDR1 SEHNR and CDR2 FQNEAQ (reference sequence). The sample is drawn from a study of cytotoxic CD8 clonotypes in ibrutinib-treated CLL. Study-wide context: Among patients, around 25 responded partially and 2 completely; 14 then stayed remitted and some 12 progressed after median around 66 months. Once treatment had gone on for a median of around eleven months, range 6 to 36, response samples were drawn. Study-wide results and limits: Public clonotypes were seen rarely and were contracted or stable on treatment. Before falling back toward baseline at progression, clonality had risen at the time of ibrutinib response.

The sequencing here drew on PBMCs, taken before ibrutinib treatment. The chain links TRBV7-9 to TRBJ2-3; D remains ambiguous. The source of this sequence is a human donor with chronic lymphocytic leukemia. CDR3 loop: CASRDGTDTQYF. The CDR3, as DNA: TGTGCCAGCAGGGACGGCACAGATACGCAGTATTTT.